Each of the 24 T cell receptor beta chains below was sequenced from the same sample in a study of blood T cell repertoires in COVID-19. Repertoires were generated with immunoSEQ multiplex PCR, while TCRdb's copy carries only in-frame clones and drops some. The sample records about 180,000 clones, 87% being singletons. The sequenced sample consisted of peripheral blood. The receptors originated from a woman between 45 and 65 years old with acute or convalescent COVID-19.

This chain uses TRBV7-2 with TRBJ2-3; D may be TRBD2 (7 bases). CDR1 SGHTA and CDR2 FQGNSA come from the germline V gene. This CDR3 region has 16 residues. Trimming shortened V by 1 base and J by 2 bases, and 13 bases separated the two germline ends. The CDR3 bases are TGTGCCAGCAGCTTAGTGGGAGGGGGGTACACAGATACGCAGTATTTT. It codes for CASSLVGGGYTDTQYF.

The chain carries TRBV5-5 and TRBJ2-3; 8 nucleotides agree with TRBD2. V trimming: 4 bases; J trimming: 5 bases; junction bases outside the gene matches: 6. Germline-derived CDR1 and CDR2 are SGHKS and YYEKEE (reference sequence). CDR3 length: 14 amino acids. In nucleotides, the CDR3 is TGTGCCAGCAGCCCCGGACTAGCTAGAGATACGCAGTATTTT. The encoded protein is CASSPGLARDTQYF.

The genes are TRBV6-5 and TRBJ1-6; the D gene is possibly TRBD1 (6 bases). Germline CDR1 reads MNHEY; CDR2 reads SVGAGI. The CDR3 is 15 residues long. Trimming took off 0 bases at V and 6 bases at J, with 9 bases between the two ends. As DNA, the CDR3 is TGTGCCAGCAGTTACTCGGCAGGGGTTAATTCACCCCTCCACTTT. Its translation: CASSYSAGVNSPLHF.

This rearrangement joins TRBV5-1 to TRBJ1-5; D may be TRBD1 (5 bases). The V end was cut by 3 bases, the J end by 2 bases, with 12 bases between. CDR1 and CDR2 from the germline V gene are SGHRS and YFSETQ. This CDR3 region has 15 residues. The CDR3 sequence is CASSWGPGGNQPQHF. Written as DNA, the CDR3 is TGCGCCAGCAGCTGGGGCCCCGGCGGCAATCAGCCCCAGCATTTT. Full variable domain (remainder filled in from reference TRBV5-1 and TRBJ1-5): KAGVTQTPRYLIKTRGQQVTLSCSPISGHRSVSWYQQTPGQGLQFLFEYFSETQRNKGNFPGRFSGRQFSNSRSEMNVSTLELGDSALYLCASSWGPGGNQPQHFGDGTRLSIL.

The V call is TRBV19, the J call TRBJ1-4, with 7 bases that match TRBD1. Germline CDR1 is LNHDA and CDR2 is SQIVND (reference sequence). V lost 6 bases, J lost 4 bases, and 11 bases stayed unmatched. The CDR3 covers 16 residues. As DNA, the CDR3 is TGTGCCAGTAGCCAAGCGCCCGGGACAGTTAATGAAAAACTGTTTTTT. Encoded protein: CASSQAPGTVNEKLFF.

This clone was seen just once. The V call is TRBV5-8, the J call TRBJ2-7; maybe TRBD1 (6 bases). From germline, CDR1 is SGHTS and CDR2 YDEGEE. This CDR3 region has 14 residues. The ends were cut back, 3 bases at V and 1 base at J, with 11 bases in the middle. CDR3 coding DNA: TGTGCCAGCAGCTGGTGGACAGTTTCCTACGAGCAGTACTTC. It translates to CASSWWTVSYEQYF.

The chain combines TRBV2 with TRBJ2-3; TRBD2 aligns across 12 bases. Germline V gene sequence: CDR1 SNHLY, CDR2 FYNNEI. J lost 4 bases, V lost 7 bases, and 6 bases had no gene match. CDR3 length: 15 residues. The CDR3 DNA sequence: TGTGCCAGCACTCAACTAGCGGGAGGCGCAGATACGCAGTATTTT. Translated: CASTQLAGGADTQYF.

This clone was seen a few times. The chain joins TRBV7-9 to TRBJ2-5; 7 nucleotides match TRBD2. Germline CDR1 is SEHNR and CDR2 is FQNEAQ (reference sequence). Trimming cost V 5 bases and J 3 bases; bases outside gene matches: 6. The CDR3 extends over 14 amino acids. CDR3 DNA: TGTGCCAGCAGCGAGGGACTAAGAAAAGAGACCCAGTACTTC. It codes for CASSEGLRKETQYF.

V is TRBV11-2 and J is TRBJ2-1, with D perhaps matching TRBD2 (5 bases). The ends were cut back, 1 base at V and 10 bases at J, with 17 bases in the middle. The CDR3 spans 15 residues. The germline gives CDR1 SGHAT, CDR2 FQNNGV. CDR3 coding DNA: TGTGCCAGCAGCTTAGGTGCGACGGGAAGTGGGGAGCAGTTCTTC. Translation: CASSLGATGSGEQFF.

The chain employs TRBV18 and TRBJ1-3; D is unresolved. This CDR3 contains 14 residues. The V and J ends lost 3 bases and 0 bases respectively, with 6 bases between them. Germline loops: CDR1 KGHSH, CDR2 LQKENI. CDR3 sequence: CASSPETSGNTIYF. CDR3 nucleotides: TGTGCCAGCTCACCGGAGACCTCTGGAAACACCATATATTTT. Filled out from reference TRBV18 and TRBJ1-3, the complete variable domain reads NAGVMQNPRHLVRRRGQEARLRCSPMKGHSHVYWYRQLPEEGLKFMVYLQKENIIDESGMPKERFSAEFPKEGPSILRIQQVVRGDSAAYFCASSPETSGNTIYFGEGSWLTVV.

The rearrangement joins TRBV9 to TRBJ2-7; 8 bases fit TRBD1. Germline V gene data show CDR1 as SGDLS and CDR2 as YYNGEE. CDR3 size: 14 residues. Trimming removed 2 bases from V and 7 bases from J; junction bases left unmatched: 8. The CDR3 here is CASSVDRVPREQYF. The CDR3 bases are TGTGCCAGCAGCGTGGACAGGGTGCCAAGGGAGCAGTACTTC.

The chain employs TRBV2 and TRBJ2-7, with TRBD1 identical over 7 bases. V lost 7 bases to trimming and J lost 4 bases; unmatched junction nucleotides: 4. The CDR3 is made up of 12 amino acids. Germline CDR1 SNHLY, CDR2 FYNNEI. CDR3 in amino acids: CASNRQGYEQYF. The CDR3, as DNA: TGTGCCAGCAATAGACAGGGTTACGAGCAGTACTTC.

The chain has TRBV7-9 and TRBJ2-7; TRBD1 agrees at 7 bases. This CDR3 spans 14 amino acids. The germline V gene encodes CDR1 SEHNR and CDR2 FQNEAQ (reference sequence). V lost 2 bases, J lost 6 bases, and 7 bases stayed unmatched. The CDR3 bases are TGTGCCAGCAGCTTAAGTCAGGGGGTGAGCGAGCAGTACTTC. Its translation is CASSLSQGVSEQYF.

The chain links TRBV3-1 (or the pseudogene TRBV3-2) to TRBJ2-5; possible D gene TRBD2, 5 bases. The CDR3 runs to 14 residues. Per the germline V gene, CDR1 is LGHDT and CDR2 is YNNKEL (reference sequence). V lost 4 bases to trimming and J lost 5 bases, with 14 bases between them. CDR3 sequence reads: CASSLPDSGETQYF. CDR3 DNA sequence: TGTGCCAGCAGCCTACCGGACTCTGGGGAGACCCAGTACTTC.

This clone showed up just once. This CDR3 reads CASSPQTGAYTEAFF. CDR3 nucleotide sequence: TGCGCCAGCAGCCCCCAGACAGGGGCCTACACTGAAGCTTTCTTT. The rearrangement links TRBV5-1 to TRBJ1-1; 8 bases line up with TRBD1. Germline CDR1 reads SGHRS; CDR2 reads YFSETQ. V lost 4 bases and J lost 3; bases outside the gene matches: 8. The CDR3 covers 15 residues.

V gene TRBV20-1 combines with J gene TRBJ1-1, with unresolved D. This CDR3 region has 11 residues. Germline CDR1 and CDR2: DFQATT and SNEGSKA (reference sequence). V was shortened by 0 bases and J by 8 bases, with 7 bases between the two germline ends. The CDR3 bases are TGCAGTGCTAGAGATTGGGCGGAAGCTTTCTTT. It translates to CSARDWAEAFF.

The rearrangement joins TRBV24-1 to TRBJ2-7; perhaps TRBD2 as D (7 bases). This CDR3 contains 15 residues. CDR1 is KGHDR and CDR2 is SFDVKD in the germline V gene. Trimming took off 3 bases at V and 5 bases at J, with 16 bases between the two ends. CDR3 sequence reads: CATSDAGRGGDEQYF. CDR3 nucleotides: TGTGCCACCAGTGATGCTGGCAGGGGAGGGGACGAGCAGTACTTC.

The chain has TRBV11-3 and TRBJ2-1; TRBD1 is a possible D gene (7 bases). There are 15 residues in the CDR3. V lost 7 bases, J lost 7 bases, and 20 bases lay in between. CDR1 is SGHNT and CDR2 is YENEEA in the germline V gene. CDR3 nucleotide sequence: TGTGCCAGCACCAGGGGGGTTCAGGGCGGGAATGAGCAGTTCTTC. This translates into CASTRGVQGGNEQFF. Full variable domain (rest looked up from reference TRBV11-3 and TRBJ2-1): EAGVVQSPRYKIIEKKQPVAFWCNPISGHNTLYWYLQNLGQGPELLIRYENEEAVDDSQLPKDRFSAERLKGVDSTLKIQPAELGDSAVYLCASTRGVQGGNEQFFGPGTRLTVL.

The rearrangement uses TRBV11-2 and TRBJ2-7; the match to TRBD2 covers 12 bases. The CDR3 consists of 14 residues. Germline V gives CDR1 SGHAT, CDR2 FQNNGV. V lost 6 bases to trimming and J lost 6 bases; unmatched junction nucleotides: 6. CDR3 nucleotides: TGTGCCAGCAGTCGGACTAGCGGGAAGATCGAGCAGTACTTC. Its protein is CASSRTSGKIEQYF.

The chain combines TRBV30 with TRBJ1-6; D not certain. The CDR3 is made up of 14 amino acids. Germline V gene sequence: CDR1 GTSNPN, CDR2 SVGIG (reference sequence). The germline V and J ends were trimmed by 0 bases and 10 bases, with 13 bases remaining between them. CDR3 loop: CAWSVGRSGSPLHF. In DNA form, the CDR3 reads TGTGCCTGGAGTGTTGGGAGGTCGGGGTCACCCCTCCACTTT.

The rearrangement uses TRBV11-3 and TRBJ1-2; 9 bases are a match to TRBD1. Germline lookup yields CDR1 SGHNT and CDR2 YENEEA. V lost 5 bases to trimming and J lost 8 bases; unmatched junction nucleotides: 12. The CDR3 is 15 residues long. DNA for the CDR3: TGTGCCAGCAGCATTAGGTTTCGGACAGGGGTCGGCTACACCTTC. Its protein product is CASSIRFRTGVGYTF.

The rearrangement uses TRBV7-9 and TRBJ2-7; 8 positions match TRBD2. This CDR3 comprises 15 residues. Unmatched junction bases numbered 5, after V lost 2 bases and J lost 2 bases. The germline gives CDR1 SEHNR, CDR2 FQNEAQ (reference sequence). CDR3 sequence reads: CASSLMAGGTYEQYF. DNA for the CDR3: TGTGCCAGCAGCTTAATGGCGGGGGGTACCTACGAGCAGTACTTC.

The chain carries TRBV14 and TRBJ1-3; no clear D. The CDR3 length is 13 residues. The germline CDR1 and CDR2 sequences are SGHDN and FVKESK. Trimming left V 6 bases short and J 0 bases short, with 6 bases between. The CDR3 DNA follows: TGTGCCAGCAGATTCGGCTCTGGAAACACCATATATTTT. Protein product: CASRFGSGNTIYF.

The chain links TRBV29-1 to TRBJ1-1; 9 positions match TRBD1. The CDR3 runs to 17 residues. V lost 6 bases, J lost 1 base, and 15 bases stayed unmatched. Per the germline V gene, CDR1 is SQVTM and CDR2 is ANQGSEA. The CDR3 sequence: CSVTAGTGSVRNTEAFF. In DNA, the CDR3 is TGCAGCGTAACCGCGGGGACAGGGTCCGTTCGGAACACTGAAGCTTTCTTT.